This TCR beta chain was documented in a study of CD8 T cells in Susac syndrome. Random-hexamer reverse transcription was applied to about 0.45 to 1 ug RNA. TCRdb passed the immunoSEQ multiplex PCR reads through MiXCR, listing each CDR3 protein once. The data show around 220,000 distinct CDR3 sequences, approximately 90% seen once. CDR1 and CDR2 (germline): PRHDT, FYEKMQ (reference sequence). This CDR3 has 12 residues. Trimming left V 5 bases short and J 7 bases short, with 11 bases between. The V and J genes are TRBV13 and TRBJ1-1; D is possibly TRBD1 (6 bases). Sequencing input: CD8+ T cells from PBMCs. The source of this sequence is a human donor with multiple sclerosis. The chain's CDR3 is CASSADRLEAFF. The CDR3 region has the DNA TGTGCCAGCAGCGCGGACAGACTTGAAGCTTTCTTT.